A selection of T cell receptor beta chains follows, all from one sample in a study of cytomegalovirus exposure and HLA in healthy donors. Sequenced by immunoSEQ multiplex PCR; TCRdb stores in-frame clones only, minus some. Altogether fewer than 250,000 clones are present, over 75% being singletons, with the ten largest covering 1% to 1.5%. The specimen was PBMCs. Source of these receptors: a human donor in good health. Both conserved end residues are part of each CDR3. Fields, in order: D gene, V gene, clone size, J gene, CDR3 protein, CDR3 DNA. The D gene is left open where the match is weak. Not every row has a clone size; where given, it reads once, few, many or a size class.

>NA|TRBV6-1|NA|TRBJ2-5
CASSEWPGGQGHSETQYF
TGTGCCAGCAGTGAATGGCCAGGAGGGCAGGGTCACAGCGAGACCCAGTACTTC
>NA|TRBV6-1|NA|TRBJ2-1
CASSLQQYNEQFF
TGTGCCAGCAGCTTACAGCAATACAATGAGCAGTTCTTC
>NA|TRBV6-5|NA|TRBJ1-2
CASTHRDSWRGYTF
TGTGCCAGCACTCACCGGGACTCCTGGCGGGGCTACACCTTC
>NA|TRBV19|NA|TRBJ2-3
CASRDPGDTQYF
TGTGCCAGTAGGGATCCGGGGGATACGCAGTATTTT
>TRBD2|TRBV6-5|NA|TRBJ2-3
CASSRTSGTDTQYF
TGTGCCAGCAGTCGGACTAGCGGCACAGATACGCAGTATTTT
>TRBD2|TRBV5-1|NA|TRBJ2-5
CASSLGAGGGETQYF
TGCGCCAGCAGCTTGGGAGCGGGGGGCGGAGAGACCCAGTACTTC
>TRBD1|TRBV28|few|TRBJ2-2
CASSWPRGLDGELFF
TGTGCCAGCAGTTGGCCCAGGGGGCTCGACGGGGAGCTGTTTTTT
>NA|TRBV2|NA|TRBJ2-2
CASSGSGTGELFF
TGTGCCAGCAGTGGCAGCGGCACCGGGGAGCTGTTTTTT
>NA|TRBV28|NA|TRBJ2-1
CASSSPSRSSYNEQFF
TGTGCCAGCAGTTCTCCTAGCCGTAGCTCCTACAATGAGCAGTTCTTC
>TRBD1|TRBV29-1|NA|TRBJ1-5
CSVGQGRNQPQHF
TGCAGCGTTGGACAGGGAAGGAATCAGCCCCAGCATTTT
>NA|TRBV5-1|NA|TRBJ2-7
CASRFINRSPYEQYF
TGCGCCAGCAGATTTATAAACAGGTCCCCCTACGAGCAGTACTTC
>NA|TRBV6-6|few|TRBJ2-7
CASSSQAAGSDEQYF
TGTGCCAGCAGTTCTCAGGCGGCGGGATCCGACGAGCAGTACTTC
>TRBD2|TRBV27|NA|TRBJ2-5
CASRRAGGGETQYF
TGTGCCAGCAGAAGAGCGGGAGGGGGCGAGACCCAGTACTTC
>NA|TRBV2|NA|TRBJ2-2
CASSELGPANTGELFF
TGTGCCAGCAGTGAACTTGGCCCCGCGAACACCGGGGAGCTGTTTTTT
>TRBD2|TRBV6-4|NA|TRBJ2-1
CASSPRGLAGVGEQFF
TGTGCCAGCAGCCCTAGGGGACTAGCGGGAGTGGGTGAGCAGTTCTTC
>NA|TRBV2|NA|TRBJ2-5
CASSSRPHGWEQYF
TGTGCCAGCAGTTCCCGCCCCCATGGTTGGGAGCAGTACTTC
>NA|TRBV30|NA|TRBJ2-7
CAWSVGHSRNEQYF
TGTGCCTGGAGTGTCGGACACAGTCGGAACGAGCAGTACTTC
>TRBD2|TRBV11-2|NA|TRBJ2-7
CASSLGTSGRFYEQYF
TGTGCCAGCAGCTTAGGGACTAGCGGGAGGTTCTACGAGCAGTACTTC
>NA|TRBV7-9|NA|TRBJ2-3
CAGSREADTQYF
TGTGCCGGTTCGAGGGAGGCAGATACGCAGTATTTT
>NA|TRBV5-4|NA|TRBJ2-7
CASSLGGYEQYF
TGTGCCAGCAGCTTGGGCGGATACGAGCAGTACTTC
>TRBD2|TRBV4-1|NA|TRBJ2-1
CASSQVLAGAYNEQFF
TGCGCCAGCAGCCAAGTCCTAGCGGGAGCCTACAATGAGCAGTTCTTC
>TRBD2|TRBV7-2|NA|TRBJ2-7
CASSISSGRRTHEQYF
TGTGCCAGCAGCATATCAAGCGGGAGGCGGACCCACGAGCAGTACTTC
>TRBD1|TRBV19|NA|TRBJ2-1
CASTTGAGGEQFF
TGTGCCAGTACGACAGGGGCGGGCGGTGAGCAGTTCTTC
>TRBD2|TRBV10-1|NA|TRBJ2-7
CASSATSGNSYEQYF
TGCGCCAGCAGTGCCACTAGCGGAAACTCCTACGAGCAGTACTTC
>TRBD1|TRBV18|NA|TRBJ2-7
CASSRRDSLDEQYF
TGTGCCAGCTCACGCCGGGACAGTTTGGACGAGCAGTACTTC
>TRBD2|TRBV5-4|NA|TRBJ2-1
CASSPPLAGAHEQFF
TGTGCCAGCAGCCCCCCACTAGCGGGAGCCCATGAGCAGTTCTTC
>NA|TRBV5-1|NA|TRBJ2-5
CASSVYPGGVQETQYF
TGCGCCAGCAGCGTATACCCCGGGGGAGTCCAAGAGACCCAGTACTTC
>TRBD2|TRBV27|NA|TRBJ2-1
CASSPRLAANEQFF
TGTGCCAGCAGCCCTAGGCTAGCGGCCAATGAGCAGTTCTTC
>NA|TRBV28|NA|TRBJ1-5
CASSFRSEGNQPQHF
TGTGCCAGCAGTTTTCGGAGTGAGGGAAACCAGCCCCAGCATTTT
>TRBD2|TRBV11-2|NA|TRBJ2-3
CASSSGGGPDTQYF
TGTGCCAGCAGCTCTGGGGGAGGGCCAGATACGCAGTATTTT
>TRBD2|TRBV4-2|NA|TRBJ2-1
CASSQDGLAGYNEQFF
TGTGCCAGCAGCCAAGACGGCCTAGCGGGCTACAATGAGCAGTTCTTC
>NA|TRBV27|NA|TRBJ1-2
CASSSQGYGYTF
TGTGCCAGCAGTTCCCAGGGGTATGGCTACACCTTC
>NA|TRBV30|NA|TRBJ2-7
CAWSRRGPYEQYF
TGTGCCTGGAGTCGACGAGGGCCCTACGAGCAGTACTTC
>TRBD2|TRBV9|NA|TRBJ2-3
CASSARLAVRPDTQYF
TGTGCCAGCAGCGCCCGACTAGCGGTTAGACCAGATACGCAGTATTTT
>TRBD1|TRBV28|few|TRBJ2-1
CASTSVGTGSYNEQFF
TGTGCCAGCACTTCTGTCGGGACAGGGAGTTACAATGAGCAGTTCTTC
>TRBD2|TRBV9|NA|TRBJ2-1
CASSVASGRVSYNEQFF
TGTGCCAGCAGCGTCGCTAGCGGGAGGGTCTCCTACAATGAGCAGTTCTTC
>NA|TRBV7-9|NA|TRBJ2-7
CSSSLDSYEQYF
TGTTCCAGCAGCCTGGACAGCTACGAGCAGTACTTC
>NA|TRBV7-9|NA|TRBJ2-5
CSSSVGQFGETQYF
TGTTCCAGCAGCGTAGGACAGTTTGGGGAGACCCAGTACTTC
>TRBD1|TRBV7-2|NA|TRBJ1-1
CASSAGTGMSEAFF
TGTGCCAGCAGCGCCGGGACAGGGATGTCTGAAGCTTTCTTT
>TRBD2|TRBV5-3|NA|TRBJ2-7
CARPKHPGLPSYEQYF
TGTGCCAGACCTAAACACCCGGGACTACCGTCCTACGAGCAGTACTTC
>NA|TRBV15|NA|TRBJ1-3
CATSRAGVGNTIYF
TGTGCCACCAGCAGAGCCGGTGTTGGAAACACCATATATTTT
>TRBD2|TRBV18|NA|TRBJ2-1
CASSPPNGRLSSSSYNEQFF
TGTGCCAGCTCACCACCAAACGGGAGGCTATCCTCCTCCTCCTACAATGAGCAGTTCTTC
>NA|TRBV2|NA|TRBJ2-3
CASSEVGGATDTQYF
TGTGCCAGCAGTGAGGTGGGGGGAGCCACAGATACGCAGTATTTT